This TCR beta chain was captured by sequencing in a study of cytomegalovirus exposure and HLA in healthy donors. Findings of the study overall: It was 150 to 200 TCR beta chains that were listed as cytomegalovirus-associated.

The CDR3 loop spans 21 amino acids. After removal of 2 bases from V and 4 bases from J, the junction contained 21 bases not matched to a gene. Germline-derived CDR1 and CDR2 are SGHVS and FQNEAQ. About this clone itself: What it recognizes is unknown.

13 Jbeta primers and 60 Vbeta primers were used for the PCR. Using immunoSEQ multiplex PCR, the repertoire was profiled, and TCRdb retains in-frame clones only, with some absent. The table includes 95,000 to 150,000 clones, about 78% detected once. The sample taken for sequencing was PBMCs. The chain carries TRBV7-8 and TRBJ1-5, with 9 bases aligning to TRBD1. The sequence derives from a man aged 30 to 39 in good health and CMV-seronegative. The CDR3 DNA sequence: TGTGCCAGCAGCTTATATAGTTCCGTCCCCCGAAGACAGGGGGGGAATCAGCCCCAGCATTTT. Translation gives CASSLYSSVPRRQGGNQPQHF.